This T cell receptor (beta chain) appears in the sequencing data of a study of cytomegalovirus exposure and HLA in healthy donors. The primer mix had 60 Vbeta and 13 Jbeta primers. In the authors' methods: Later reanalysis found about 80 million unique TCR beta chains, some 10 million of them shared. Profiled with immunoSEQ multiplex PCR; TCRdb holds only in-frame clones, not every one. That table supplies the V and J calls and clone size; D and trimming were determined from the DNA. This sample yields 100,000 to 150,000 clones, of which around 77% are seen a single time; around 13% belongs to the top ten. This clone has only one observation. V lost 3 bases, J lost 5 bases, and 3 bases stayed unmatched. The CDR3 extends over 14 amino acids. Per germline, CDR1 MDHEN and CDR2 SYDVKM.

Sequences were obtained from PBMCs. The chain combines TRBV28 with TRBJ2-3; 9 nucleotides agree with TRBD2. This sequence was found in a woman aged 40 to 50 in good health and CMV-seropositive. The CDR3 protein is CASSFSGSKDTQYF. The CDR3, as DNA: TGTGCCAGCAGTTTTAGCGGGAGTAAAGATACGCAGTATTTT. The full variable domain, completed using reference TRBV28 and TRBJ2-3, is DVKVTQSSRYLVKRTGEKVFLECVQDMDHENMFWYRQDPGLGLRLIYFSYDVKMKEKGDIPEGYSVSREKKERFSLILESASTNQTSMYLCASSFSGSKDTQYFGPGTRLTVL.